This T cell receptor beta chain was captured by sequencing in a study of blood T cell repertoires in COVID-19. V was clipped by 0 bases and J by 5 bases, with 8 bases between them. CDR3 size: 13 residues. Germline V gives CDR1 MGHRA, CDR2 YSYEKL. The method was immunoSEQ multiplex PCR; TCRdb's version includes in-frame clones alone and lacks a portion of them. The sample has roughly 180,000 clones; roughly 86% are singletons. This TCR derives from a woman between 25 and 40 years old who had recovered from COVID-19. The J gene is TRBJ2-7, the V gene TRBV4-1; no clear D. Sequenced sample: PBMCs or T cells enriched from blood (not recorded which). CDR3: CASSQDPPDEQYF. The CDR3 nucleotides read TGCGCCAGCAGCCAAGACCCCCCGGACGAGCAGTACTTC.